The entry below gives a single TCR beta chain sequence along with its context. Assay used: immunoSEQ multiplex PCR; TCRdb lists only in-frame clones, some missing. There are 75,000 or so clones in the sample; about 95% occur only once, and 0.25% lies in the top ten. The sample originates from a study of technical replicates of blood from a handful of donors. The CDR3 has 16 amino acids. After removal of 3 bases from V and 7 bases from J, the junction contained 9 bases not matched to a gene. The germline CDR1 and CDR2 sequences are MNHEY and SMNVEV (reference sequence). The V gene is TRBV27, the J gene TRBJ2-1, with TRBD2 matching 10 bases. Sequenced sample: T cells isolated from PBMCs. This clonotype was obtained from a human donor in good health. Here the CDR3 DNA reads TGTGCCAGCAGTTTGTATTTGAGCGGGAGGGATAATGAGCAGTTCTTC. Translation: CASSLYLSGRDNEQFF.